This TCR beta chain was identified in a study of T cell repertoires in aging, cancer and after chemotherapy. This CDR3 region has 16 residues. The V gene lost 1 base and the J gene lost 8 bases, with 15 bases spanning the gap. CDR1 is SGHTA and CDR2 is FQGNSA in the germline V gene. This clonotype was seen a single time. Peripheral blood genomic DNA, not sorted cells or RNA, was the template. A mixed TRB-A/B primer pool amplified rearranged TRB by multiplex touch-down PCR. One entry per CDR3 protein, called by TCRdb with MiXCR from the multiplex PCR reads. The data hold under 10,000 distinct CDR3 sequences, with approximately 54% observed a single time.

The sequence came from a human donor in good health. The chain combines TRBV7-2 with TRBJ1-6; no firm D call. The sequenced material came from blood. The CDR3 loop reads CASSLEEGFPDSPLHF. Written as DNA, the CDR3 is TGTGCCAGCAGCTTAGAGGAGGGCTTCCCCGATTCACCCCTCCACTTT.